Given below is one TCR beta chain in context. This clonotype was picked up a small number of times. There is no known antigen for this receptor. No per-base quality is available; no much larger clone lies one base away. The data derive from a study of T cells in Graves' hyperthyroidism and ophthalmopathy (dated by TCRdb to about 2019). For the wider study: Peripheral blood samples were taken at initial diagnosis, before any treatment was given. To identify distinguishing TCR V-J signatures, a discovery cohort of 100 or so patients was used, comprising 43 with Graves' ophthalmopathy and around 57 with stable Graves' hyperthyroidism. Prospective prediction of ophthalmopathy was tested in an independent validation cohort of 18 to 20 hyperthyroidism patients and some 17 patients who later progressed to ophthalmopathy. The approximately 90 discovery patients were divided at random into training and test sets in a 7:3 ratio. The study also compared thyroid tissue and blood T-cell repertoires from several Graves' hyperthyroidism patients. After blood sampling, hyperthyroidism patients were treated with methimazole at a starting dose of 30 mg daily, and ophthalmopathy patients were treated with high-dose intravenous methylprednisolone. TCR Vbeta CDR3 sequencing of 135 peripheral blood samples (43 ophthalmopathy, 75 to 80 hyperthyroidism and around 17 progressor patients) is reported in the paper.

Graves' hyperthyroidism was defined as stable when no progression to ophthalmopathy occurred over 18 months of follow-up. Hyperthyroidism patients were newly diagnosed, with disease duration under 2 months, and aged 18 to 65 years. The study excluded patients with uncontrolled infections, other autoimmune diseases, pregnancy or lactation. Diagnoses relied on clinical symptoms, serum thyroxine and TRAb, thyroid ultrasound and orbital computed tomography. PBMCs were isolated from about 10 ml of fresh peripheral blood by Ficoll-Paque density gradient centrifugation. Trizol reagent was used to extract total RNA, and RNA quality was then checked on an Agilent 2100 Bioanalyzer. The TCR beta CDR3 regions were amplified from the RNA transcripts. A first-round RT-PCR of the TCR CDR3 used the HTBI primer set with the Qiagen OneStep RT-PCR kit. Libraries were constructed in a second round of multiplex PCR, after which size selection and purification were carried out. The libraries were sequenced on an Illumina HiSeq2000 using paired-end 100 bp reads. Per the source publication's procedure: SOAPnuke was used to process the raw data, throwing out any read that contained adapters or uncalled bases, had a mean Phred below 15, or lacked an exact constant-primer or identifier match. COPE v1.2.5 was used to merge high-quality paired reads, and clonotypes were defined as unique nucleotide sequences. MiTCR v1.1 was used to align the clonotypes against IMGT TRBV, TRBD and TRBJ reference segments. Analysis was restricted to V-J combinations with a frequency above 0.0001, which covered just over 98% of repertoires. The TCS score was defined as F50 (clonal expansion) divided by E x V (chaos), with BLOSUM62-based TCRdist calculated between CDR3 peptides within each V-J. Welch's t-statistics and random forest reduced around 550 V-J features to 13, which were used in a naive Bayes classifier (R e1071). TCRdb trimmed public reads at Q25 via fastp, called clones via MiXCR and kept in-frame beta chains. One record per CDR3 amino acid sequence lists the most common genes and DNA. V and J calls and clone size were set by TCRdb, not the authors. In all, the sample holds hundreds of thousands of distinct CDR3 sequences, and about 15% of those were seen once. Of the sample, around 23% is held by the ten largest clones.

The paper as a whole reports these results and caveats: In validation, the model predicted progression to ophthalmopathy with 60% to 71% sensitivity and less than 75% specificity, a median of 6.5 months before onset. Blood samples also contained most of the expanded thyroid clonotypes (frequency above 0.001), which suggests that blood repertoires may reflect thyroid immune responses. A 13 V-J signature model separated ophthalmopathy from stable hyperthyroidism, with nearly 90% sensitivity and about 81% specificity in cross-validation and 80%/75% in testing. Sample size was not statistically predetermined, and investigators were not blinded to group allocation.

V loses 3 bases of germline sequence and J loses 3 bases, and the interval between the two ends is 15 bases. Counted from cysteine to phenylalanine, this CDR3 has 14 amino acids. CDR3 DNA only is kept here, 42 bases in frame from base 1. CDR1 and CDR2 are read off the germline V gene as SQVTM and ANQGSEA. The source material was blood. The TCR was taken from a woman aged 30 to 39 with Graves' hyperthyroidism. In this chain, TRBV29-1 is recombined with TRBJ2-7; TRBD2 is possibly the D segment (5 matching bases). The sequenced DNA: TGCAGCGTTGATTCCGGGGTTGGGCTCTACGAGCAGTACTTC. This is translated as CSVDSGVGLYEQYF.